This TCR beta chain was documented in a study of shared clonotypes between healthy human individuals. For the study at large: Donors consisted of a couple of women and three men between 18 and 49.

Worth noting for this clone: Antigen specificity is unknown.

Points from the study as a whole: Researchers found naive subsets generally carried larger estimated richness than memory subsets. A reduction in generation probabilities was seen for non-shared clonotypes relative to those shared by all four donors.

The assay was immunoSEQ multiplex PCR, and TCRdb's table has in-frame clones only and misses some. Of around 690,000 clones listed, about 90% are singletons. The CDR3 loop spans 11 amino acids. The germline V and J ends were trimmed by 6 bases and 1 base, with 3 bases remaining between them. Germline V gene data show CDR1 as SNHLY and CDR2 as FYNNEI. Sequenced sample: memory CD8+ T cells from PBMCs. Subset meaning: CD45RO+ cells pooled with CCR7-negative TemRA cells. This TCR came from a man between 18 and 29 years old in good health. Some clones in this sample may be carry-over from other donors' samples. The genes are TRBV2 and TRBJ1-1, with no clear D. This CDR3 reads CASSQNTEAFF. CDR3 nucleotides: TGTGCCAGCAGCCAGAACACTGAAGCTTTCTTT.